This T cell receptor (beta chain) was captured in a study of blood T cell repertoires in COVID-19. Study summary: Nucleic acid was either cDNA or gDNA, and it came from T cells, B-cell-depleted T cells, or PBMCs.

V dropped 2 bases and J dropped 0; count of bases not matched to a gene: 6. The germline V gene has CDR1 LGHDT and CDR2 YNNKEL (reference sequence). The CDR3 has 17 amino acids. Under the authors' procedure: Estimates of nucleated cell counts were drawn from the amplification of reference gene primers. Repertoires were generated with immunoSEQ multiplex PCR, while TCRdb's copy carries only in-frame clones and drops some. V and J calls and clone size are copied from that table; D and trimming were computed from the DNA. The sample has 68,000 or so clones; about 74% are singletons. This sequence joins TRBV3-1 (or the pseudogene TRBV3-2) and TRBJ2-2; 7 bases agree with TRBD2. Sequenced sample: peripheral blood. This clonotype was sampled from a human donor in a cohort sampled during active COVID-19. The CDR3 bases are TGTGCCAGCAGCCAAACCGGGACTAACTCGAACACCGGGGAGCTGTTTTTT. Translating gives CASSQTGTNSNTGELFF.